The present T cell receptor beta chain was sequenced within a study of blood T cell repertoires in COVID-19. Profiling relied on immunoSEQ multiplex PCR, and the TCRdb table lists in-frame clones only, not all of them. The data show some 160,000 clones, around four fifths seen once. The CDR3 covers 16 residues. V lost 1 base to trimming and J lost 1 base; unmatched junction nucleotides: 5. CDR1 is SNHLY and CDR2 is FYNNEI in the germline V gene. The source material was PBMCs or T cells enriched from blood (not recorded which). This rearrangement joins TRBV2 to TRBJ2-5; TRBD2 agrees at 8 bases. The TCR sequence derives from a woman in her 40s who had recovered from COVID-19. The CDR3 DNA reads TGTGCCAGCAGTGAAGAGGCTAGCGGGCCCCAAGAGACCCAGTACTTC. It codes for CASSEEASGPQETQYF.